The 2 T cell receptor beta chains reported below all come from one sample, sequenced in a study of cytomegalovirus exposure and HLA in healthy donors. TCRdb's copy holds only in-frame clones and misses some; the assay was immunoSEQ multiplex PCR. The sample includes over 200,000 clones, about 91% of them seen just once. The sample was PBMCs. These receptors all come from a woman aged 18-29 years in good health and CMV-seronegative.

This rearrangement joins TRBV19 to TRBJ1-1; D gene unclear. CDR1 and CDR2 (germline): LNHDA, SQIVND (reference sequence). Trimming cost V 5 bases and J 1 base, with 11 bases left between them. This CDR3 has 14 amino acids. CDR3 loop: CASSGHRGNTEAFF. CDR3 sequence (DNA): TGTGCCAGTAGTGGGCACCGGGGGAACACTGAAGCTTTCTTT.

This clone was counted a single time. This chain links TRBV28 with TRBJ2-6, with 7 positions matching TRBD1. The V gene end was trimmed by 4 bases and the J gene end by 0 bases; junction bases not matched to a gene: 6. Germline V gene data show CDR1 as MDHEN and CDR2 as SYDVKM. The CDR3 spans 17 residues. The CDR3 nucleotides are TGTGCCAGCAGTTCACAGGGGCTCGGCTCTGGGGCCAACGTCCTGACTTTC. As protein: CASSSQGLGSGANVLTF.